This T cell receptor beta chain came from a study of cytotoxic CD8 clonotypes in ibrutinib-treated CLL. The germline V gene encodes CDR1 MDHEN and CDR2 SYDVKM. CDR3 length equals 16 residues. Trimming at V came to 1 base and at J to 4 bases, leaving 5 bases not matched to a gene. This clone came up a few times. Its specificity is unknown. Findings and limits, study-wide: Clonality increased with ibrutinib response but returned toward baseline at progression. Age-matched healthy donor levels were exceeded by baseline clonality, which tracked circulating CD8+ T-cell counts.

Here immunoSEQ multiplex PCR was the method, and the copy in TCRdb shows in-frame clones only, minus some. The sample consists of tens of thousands of clones, around 52% of them appearing once. This chain links TRBV28 with TRBJ2-2; the match to TRBD1 covers 8 bases. This TCR was recovered from a human donor with chronic lymphocytic leukemia. Sequenced material: PBMCs, taken after 12 months of ibrutinib treatment. The CDR3 sequence is CASSLSTGALTGELFF. CDR3 in DNA: TGTGCCAGCAGTTTATCGACAGGGGCGCTCACCGGGGAGCTGTTTTTT.